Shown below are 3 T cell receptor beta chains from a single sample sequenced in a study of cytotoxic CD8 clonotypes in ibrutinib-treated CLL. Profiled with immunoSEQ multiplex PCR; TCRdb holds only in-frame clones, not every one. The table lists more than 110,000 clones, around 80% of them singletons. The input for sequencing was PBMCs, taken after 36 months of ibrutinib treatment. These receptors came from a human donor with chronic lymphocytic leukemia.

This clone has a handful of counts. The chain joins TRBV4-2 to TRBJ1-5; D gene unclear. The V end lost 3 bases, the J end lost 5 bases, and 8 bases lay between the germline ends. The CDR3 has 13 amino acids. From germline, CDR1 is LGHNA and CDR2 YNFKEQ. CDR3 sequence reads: CASSQNKDQPQHF. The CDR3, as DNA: TGTGCCAGCAGCCAGAACAAGGATCAGCCCCAGCATTTT.

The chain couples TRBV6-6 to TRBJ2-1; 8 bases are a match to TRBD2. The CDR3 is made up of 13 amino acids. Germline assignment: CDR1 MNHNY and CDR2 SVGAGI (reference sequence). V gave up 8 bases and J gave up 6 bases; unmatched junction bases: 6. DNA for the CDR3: TGTGCCAGCGGAACAGCGGGGGTCAATGAGCAGTTCTTC. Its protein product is CASGTAGVNEQFF.

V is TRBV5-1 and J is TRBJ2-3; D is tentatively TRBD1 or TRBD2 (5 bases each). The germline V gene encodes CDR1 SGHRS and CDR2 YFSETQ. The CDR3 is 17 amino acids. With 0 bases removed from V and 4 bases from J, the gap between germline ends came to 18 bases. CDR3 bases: TGCGCCAGCAGCTTGGGGGTTGGGGCCACCGGGGCAGATACGCAGTATTTT. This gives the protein CASSLGVGATGADTQYF.